The next 20 T cell receptor beta chains were all read from a single sample in a study of blood T cell repertoires in COVID-19. TCRdb's copy holds only in-frame clones and misses some; the assay was immunoSEQ multiplex PCR. This table holds around 380,000 clones, more than 75% found once. The sequenced sample was PBMCs or T cells enriched from blood (not recorded which). All receptors derive from a man aged 25-40 years who had recovered from COVID-19.

This chain connects TRBV7-8 to TRBJ1-5; D is perhaps TRBD1 (6 bases). V shed 5 bases and J shed 1 base, with 15 bases lying between them. The CDR3 consists of 16 residues. Germline-derived CDR1 and CDR2 are SGHVS and FQNEAQ. This CDR3 is CASSPHRVGSNQPQHF. In DNA, the CDR3 is TGTGCCAGCAGCCCCCACAGGGTCGGGAGCAATCAGCCCCAGCATTTT.

The chain carries TRBV4-1 and TRBJ2-7, with D tentatively TRBD1 (5 bases). The CDR3 totals 14 residues. V lost 0 bases and J 0 bases, leaving 6 bases between the germline ends. CDR1 and CDR2 (germline): MGHRA, YSYEKL. The CDR3 sequence: CASSQDTGSYEQYF. The CDR3 coding sequence is TGCGCCAGCAGCCAAGATACAGGCTCCTACGAGCAGTACTTC.

The chain couples TRBV12-2 to TRBJ1-1; the table's D gene call, TRBD1, was not cross checked with the DNA. TRBV12-2 is described as a pseudogene. This CDR3 spans 19 amino acids. The CDR3 region is CASRLPGQGKGVMNTEAFF. As DNA, the CDR3 is TGTGCAAGTCGCTTACCCGGACAGGGGAAGGGCGTCATGAACACTGAAGCTTTCTTT.

This clone turned up a few times. J is TRBJ2-7 and V is TRBV30; TRBD1 is a possible D gene (5 bases). V gave up 5 bases and J gave up 3 bases, with 14 bases separating them. This CDR3 has 13 residues. Germline CDR1 GTSNPN, CDR2 SVGIG (reference sequence). The CDR3 sequence is CAWGTGQFYEQYF. The CDR3 nucleotides read TGTGCCTGGGGAACCGGACAATTCTACGAGCAGTACTTC. Drawing the rest from reference TRBV30 and TRBJ2-7, the complete variable domain is SQTIHQWPATLVQPVGSPLSLECTVEGTSNPNLYWYRQAAGRGLQLLFYSVGIGQISSEVPQNLSASRPQDRQFILSSKKLLLSDSGFYLCAWGTGQFYEQYFGPGTRLTVT.

CDR3 nucleotide sequence: TGTGCCAGTAGTATAGGACTGTCGGGGTATGGCTACACCTTC. Protein: CASSIGLSGYGYTF. The gene calls are TRBV19 and TRBJ1-2, with D hard to call. The CDR3 spans 14 residues. Germline values: CDR1 LNHDA, CDR2 SQIVND (reference sequence). V shed 1 base and J shed 5 bases, with 11 bases lying between them.

This chain uses TRBV2 with TRBJ1-4; D might be TRBD1 (6 bases). Germline V gene data show CDR1 as SNHLY and CDR2 as FYNNEI. This CDR3 has 13 residues. V was clipped by 1 base and J by 7 bases, with 7 bases between them. CDR3 sequence: CASSEDRVEKLFF. The CDR3 DNA follows: TGTGCCAGCAGTGAAGACAGGGTTGAAAAACTGTTTTTT.

The table lists this clone with a count of one. The chain combines TRBV7-9 with TRBJ2-2, with unresolved D. The CDR3 runs to 15 residues. Trimming removed 5 bases at V and 7 bases at J, with 17 bases between. CDR1 SEHNR and CDR2 FQNEAQ come from the germline V gene (reference sequence). For the CDR3, the DNA is TGTGCCAGCAGCCTAAGAGGTAGTGTCGTCGGGGAGCTGTTTTTT. Translated: CASSLRGSVVGELFF.

This chain uses TRBV2 with TRBJ2-2, with D tentatively TRBD1 (6 bases). V gave up 6 bases and J gave up 1 base, with 9 bases separating them. The CDR3 is made up of 14 amino acids. Germline V gene lookup returns CDR1 SNHLY and CDR2 FYNNEI. The CDR3 protein is CASRQGLNTGELFF. The CDR3 nucleotides read TGTGCCAGCAGGCAGGGGCTGAACACCGGGGAGCTGTTTTTT.

This clone was recorded a few times. Other DNA sequences in the same sample also yield this CDR3. The rearrangement links TRBV11-2 to TRBJ2-2; the D gene is possibly TRBD1 (5 bases). This CDR3 is built from 15 residues. Between the trimmed V and J ends, which lost 1 base and 4 bases, there was a span of 10 bases. CDR1 and CDR2 from the germline V gene are SGHAT and FQNNGV. Written as DNA, the CDR3 is TGTGCCAGCAGCTTAGTTTCAGGGCTCACCGGGGAGCTGTTTTTT. Translating gives CASSLVSGLTGELFF.

The gene calls are TRBV16 and TRBJ2-4; no reliable D call. V was pared by 0 bases and J by 7 bases, with 4 bases between. The germline gives CDR1 KGHSY, CDR2 FQNENV. The CDR3 totals 12 residues. DNA for the CDR3: TGTGCCAGCAGCCAATCACAGAACATTCAGTACTTC. Amino acids: CASSQSQNIQYF.

This chain links TRBV10-3 with TRBJ2-7, with TRBD1 as a possible D gene (5 bases). CDR3 length: 11 residues. Germline CDR1 is ENHRY and CDR2 is SYGVKD. Between the trimmed V and J ends, which lost 4 bases and 6 bases, there was a span of 7 bases. The CDR3 here is CAISATVEQYF. In DNA form, the CDR3 reads TGTGCCATCAGTGCGACAGTCGAGCAGTACTTC.

CDR3 residues: CAISDPGKSYGYTF. CDR3 DNA sequence: TGTGCCATCAGTGACCCAGGGAAGAGCTATGGCTACACCTTC. The V gene is TRBV10-3, the J gene TRBJ1-2, with D possibly TRBD1 on 5 matching bases. Germline CDR1 reads ENHRY; CDR2 reads SYGVKD. V gave up 3 bases and J gave up 4 bases, with 12 bases separating them. This CDR3 has 14 residues.

V gene TRBV5-1 combines with J gene TRBJ1-1, with D hard to call. This CDR3 is built from 13 residues. Germline assignment: CDR1 SGHRS and CDR2 YFSETQ. With 6 bases removed from V and 10 bases from J, the gap between germline ends came to 19 bases. In nucleotides, the CDR3 is TGCGCCAGCACCCCCGCCGGAACGGGAGCAGCTTTCTTT. This encodes CASTPAGTGAAFF.

CDR3 bases: TGTGCCAGCAGCTTCGGACAGAGGGACACTGAAGCTTTCTTT. Translating it yields CASSFGQRDTEAFF. The chain is built from TRBV5-6 and TRBJ1-1; weak D call: TRBD1 (6 bases). V was pared by 2 bases and J by 3 bases, with 11 bases between. The germline CDR1 and CDR2 sequences are SGHDT and YYEEEE. The CDR3 extends over 14 amino acids.

This sequence joins TRBV6-5 and TRBJ1-1; 10 bases are a match to TRBD1. V dropped 6 bases and J dropped 5; count of bases not matched to a gene: 6. CDR3 length equals 14 residues. The V gene's germline CDR1 is MNHEY and CDR2 SVGAGI. CDR3 region: CASSAGTGETEAFF. CDR3 nucleotides: TGTGCCAGCAGCGCCGGGACAGGGGAGACTGAAGCTTTCTTT.

The chain has TRBV10-3 and TRBJ1-2; no clear D. Germline assignment: CDR1 ENHRY and CDR2 SYGVKD. V lost 0 bases, J lost 0 bases, and 8 bases lay in between. The CDR3 consists of 15 residues. CDR3 loop: CAISESYTTNYGYTF. DNA of the CDR3: TGTGCCATCAGTGAGTCGTACACCACTAACTATGGCTACACCTTC.

The V gene is TRBV7-2, the J gene TRBJ2-3; D call uncertain. Trimming left V 1 base short and J 2 bases short, with 10 bases between. The germline gives CDR1 SGHTA, CDR2 FQGNSA. The CDR3 contains 15 residues. The CDR3 is CASSLVGPPTDTQYF. The CDR3 nucleotides are TGTGCCAGCAGCTTAGTCGGTCCCCCCACAGATACGCAGTATTTT.

Here the CDR3 DNA reads TGTGCCAGCAGCTTACAATGGGACTCCCGGGCAGATACGCAGTATTTT. It translates to CASSLQWDSRADTQYF. V is TRBV7-6 and J is TRBJ2-3; D is possibly TRBD2 (6 bases). Germline CDR1 SGHVS, CDR2 FNYEAQ. The CDR3 contains 16 residues. V was trimmed by 2 bases and J by 4 bases, leaving 16 bases between them.

The rearrangement uses TRBV9 and TRBJ2-4; 7 bases are shared with TRBD2. Per germline, CDR1 SGDLS and CDR2 YYNGEE. The CDR3 extends over 14 amino acids. V shed 3 bases, J shed 8 bases, and the junction held 8 bases outside the gene matches. Here the CDR3 reads CASSDPGLQDIQYF. For the CDR3, the DNA is TGTGCCAGCAGCGATCCGGGACTACAGGACATTCAGTACTTC.

A note on this clone: The same CDR3 arises from other DNA sequences in this sample as well. The chain links TRBV12-3 or TRBV12-4 to TRBJ1-2; a weak D match, TRBD1 (6 bases). Trimming took off 6 bases at V and 5 bases at J, with 10 bases between the two ends. The CDR3 spans 12 residues. Here the CDR3 reads CASRSTGYGYTF. The CDR3 coding sequence is TGTGCCAGCAGAAGCACAGGGTATGGCTACACCTTC.